This is a list of T cell receptor beta chains from one sample in a study of T cell repertoires in cytomegalovirus infection. Antigens for these TCRs are unknown. TCRdb analysed the reads with MiXCR anew, one entry per CDR3 protein. The data contain about 280,000 distinct CDR3 sequences, under 25% of them singletons. Specimen: cultured PBMCs, collected from culture after CMV antigen stimulation. These receptors were taken from a human donor in good health (CMV status not recorded). Some clones in this sample may be carry-over from other donors' samples. The CDR3 runs from the conserved cysteine through the conserved F or W. D genes are given only for firm matches. Some rows have no size entry. The others give once, few or many, or a class for an expanded clone.

TRBV19	TRBJ1-5	NA	NA	CASSIQGAQLQPQHF	TGTGCCAGTAGCATACAAGGGGCGCAACTTCAGCCCCAGCATTTT
TRBV6-6	TRBJ2-7	NA	many	CASSYSISSTYEQYF	TGTGCCAGCAGTTACTCGATTAGTTCTACCTACGAGCAGTACTTC
TRBV20-1	TRBJ2-3	NA	NA	CSANRGGSSTDTQYF	TGCAGTGCTAACCGAGGGGGATCCTCCACAGATACGCAGTATTTT
TRBV7-3	TRBJ2-3	NA	many	CASSSTRLADTQYF	TGTGCCAGCAGCTCGACAAGGCTCGCAGATACGCAGTATTTT
TRBV7-9	TRBJ2-3	TRBD2	many	CASSRGTSGADTQYF	TGTGCCAGCAGCCGTGGGACTAGCGGTGCAGATACGCAGTATTTT
TRBV7-9	TRBJ1-5	NA	NA	CASSQAGGYQPQHF	TGTGCCAGCAGCCAGGCGGGGGGCTATCAGCCCCAGCATTTT
TRBV29-1	TRBJ2-3	NA	NA	CSVGRQSTDTQYF	TGCAGCGTTGGCAGGCAGAGCACAGATACGCAGTATTTT
TRBV7-2	TRBJ1-3	NA	many	CASSLEVGRSGRNTIYF	TGTGCCAGCAGCTTAGAAGTCGGTCGCAGCGGTCGAAACACCATATATTTT
TRBV12-3/TRBV12-4	TRBJ2-5	NA	NA	CASSLREAEETQYF	TGTGCCAGCAGTTTACGGGAAGCGGAAGAGACCCAGTACTTC
TRBV5-4	TRBJ2-3	NA	few	CASSLFISGDASTDTQYF	TGTGCCAGCAGCTTGTTTATTAGCGGAGACGCTAGCACAGATACGCAGTATTTT
TRBV7-8	TRBJ2-1	NA	many	CASSIYVGDEQFF	TGTGCCAGCAGCATTTACGTGGGCGATGAGCAGTTCTTC
TRBV19	TRBJ1-1	NA	once	CASSIDRGRVAFF	TGTGCCAGTAGTATAGATCGGGGAAGGGTGGCTTTCTTT
TRBV19	TRBJ1-1	NA	NA	CASMAGHTEAFF	TGTGCCAGCATGGCGGGGCACACTGAAGCTTTCTTT
TRBV20-1	TRBJ2-1	TRBD2	NA	CSAGGPLAGRDEQFF	TGCAGTGCCGGGGGGCCGCTAGCGGGAAGGGATGAGCAGTTCTTC
TRBV6-1	TRBJ1-6	NA	few	CASSPLGGTAISPLHF	TGTGCCAGCAGTCCCCTTGGGGGGACCGCGATCTCACCCCTCCACTTT
TRBV6-2/TRBV6-3	TRBJ2-3	TRBD2	few	CASSPGLAVGTDTQYF	TGTGCCAGCAGTCCCGGACTAGCGGTAGGCACAGATACGCAGTATTTT
TRBV10-3	TRBJ1-1	TRBD1	NA	CATNRDRSGMNTEAFF	TGTGCCACCAACAGGGACAGGAGTGGGATGAACACTGAAGCTTTCTTT
TRBV7-8	TRBJ2-5	NA	many	CASSPRTGYQETQYF	TGTGCCAGCAGCCCCAGGACGGGGTACCAAGAGACCCAGTACTTC
TRBV4-1	TRBJ1-4	NA	few	CASTTIGATNEKLFF	TGCGCCAGCACCACTATCGGGGCAACTAATGAAAAACTGTTTTTT
TRBV7-2	TRBJ2-7	NA	many	CASSLGGTSYEQYF	TGTGCCAGCAGCTTAGGCGGGACCTCCTACGAGCAGTACTTC
TRBV20-1	TRBJ1-1	NA	NA	CSASGRGPRGEAFF	TGCAGTGCTAGCGGTCGGGGGCCGCGGGGTGAAGCTTTCTTT
TRBV7-6	TRBJ1-2	NA	NA	CASSLGGSALDTF	TGTGCCAGCAGCTTAGGGGGTTCCGCCCTCGACACCTTC
TRBV7-9	TRBJ2-1	TRBD2	many	CASSFSSGSRDEQFF	TGTGCCAGCAGCTTTTCAAGCGGGAGTCGGGATGAGCAGTTCTTC
TRBV3-1	TRBJ2-7	NA	NA	CASSQEVGLPYEQYF	TGTGCCAGCAGCCAAGAAGTCGGTTTGCCCTACGAGCAGTACTTC
TRBV12-3/TRBV12-4	TRBJ2-6	TRBD1	many	CASSLFFFLTGGELGANVLTF	TGTGCCAGCAGCCTTTTCTTTTTTTTGACAGGGGGTGAGCTCGGGGCCAACGTCCTGACTTTC
TRBV7-9	TRBJ2-2	TRBD1	many	CASSLRQGKNTGELFF	TGTGCCAGCAGCTTACGACAGGGGAAAAACACCGGGGAGCTGTTTTTT
TRBV27	TRBJ2-1	NA	few	CASSLYGDRNEQFF	TGTGCCAGCAGTTTATACGGGGATAGGAATGAGCAGTTCTTC
TRBV6-1	TRBJ1-1	NA	NA	CASSEGSRDTEAFF	TGTGCCAGCAGTGAAGGCTCACGGGACACTGAAGCTTTCTTT
TRBV6-1	TRBJ2-1	TRBD2	NA	CASSSGGFTSYNEQFF	TGTGCCAGTTCTAGCGGGGGTTTTACCTCCTACAATGAGCAGTTCTTC
TRBV5-1	TRBJ1-4	NA	NA	CASSLEQGSEKLFF	TGCGCCAGCAGCTTGGAGCAGGGTAGTGAAAAACTGTTTTTT
TRBV7-2	TRBJ2-1	NA	many	CASSLEPYNEQFF	TGTGCCAGCAGCCTTGAGCCTTACAATGAGCAGTTCTTC
TRBV7-9	TRBJ1-3	NA	few	CASSPRVGAGNTIYF	TGTGCCAGCAGCCCCCGGGTAGGAGCTGGAAACACCATATATTTT
TRBV7-2	TRBJ2-3	TRBD2	many	CASSPLAGGTDTQYF	TGTGCCAGCAGCCCCTTAGCGGGAGGCACAGATACGCAGTATTTT
TRBV4-1	TRBJ2-3	NA	NA	CASSSRDRDTDTQYF	TGCGCCAGCAGCTCCCGGGACCGAGACACAGATACGCAGTATTTT
TRBV20-1	TRBJ2-3	TRBD2	few	CSAREEGGTSPDTQYF	TGCAGTGCTAGAGAGGAGGGGGGGACTAGCCCCGATACGCAGTATTTT
TRBV7-9	TRBJ1-1	NA	many	CASSENEGLAFF	TGTGCCAGCAGCGAAAACGAGGGACTAGCTTTCTTT
TRBV9	TRBJ2-3	NA	NA	CASSPQPGRTTDTQYF	TGTGCCAGCAGCCCCCAACCCGGGCGGACTACAGATACGCAGTATTTT
TRBV24-1	TRBJ1-5	NA	few	CATSEGPTYSNQPQHF	TGTGCCACCAGCGAAGGGCCCACATATAGCAATCAGCCCCAGCATTTT
TRBV7-2	TRBJ2-3	NA	NA	CASSPLGGRTDTQYF	TGTGCCAGCAGCCCCCTTGGCGGGCGCACAGATACGCAGTATTTT
TRBV6-2/TRBV6-3	TRBJ2-5	TRBD2	NA	CASRRGRAGETQYF	TGTGCCAGCAGACGCGGGAGGGCCGGAGAGACCCAGTACTTC
TRBV7-2	TRBJ2-3	TRBD2	many	CASSLEASGRGGYF	TGTGCCAGCAGCTTAGAGGCTAGCGGGAGAGGAGGGTATTTT
TRBV7-2	TRBJ2-4	TRBD2	NA	CASSSRPFMAGGPANIQYF	TGTGCCAGCAGCTCTAGACCCTTCATGGCGGGAGGGCCCGCGAACATTCAGTACTTC
TRBV7-6	TRBJ2-3	TRBD2	many	CASSLWSGVTDTQYF	TGTGCCAGCAGCTTGTGGAGCGGGGTCACAGATACGCAGTATTTT
TRBV7-9	TRBJ2-5	NA	few	CASSLSNGGLETQYF	TGTGCCAGCAGCTTATCCAATGGGGGGCTTGAGACCCAGTACTTC
TRBV7-2	TRBJ2-7	NA	many	CASSVTGPREQYF	TGTGCCAGCAGCGTAACGGGACCCCGGGAGCAGTACTTC
TRBV27	TRBJ2-7	NA	many	CASSSSTGPYEQYF	TGTGCCAGCAGTTCATCGACAGGACCCTACGAGCAGTACTTC
TRBV5-1	TRBJ2-1	NA	few	CASSPGQTRDNEQFF	TGCGCCAGCAGCCCAGGCCAGACTAGAGACAATGAGCAGTTCTTC